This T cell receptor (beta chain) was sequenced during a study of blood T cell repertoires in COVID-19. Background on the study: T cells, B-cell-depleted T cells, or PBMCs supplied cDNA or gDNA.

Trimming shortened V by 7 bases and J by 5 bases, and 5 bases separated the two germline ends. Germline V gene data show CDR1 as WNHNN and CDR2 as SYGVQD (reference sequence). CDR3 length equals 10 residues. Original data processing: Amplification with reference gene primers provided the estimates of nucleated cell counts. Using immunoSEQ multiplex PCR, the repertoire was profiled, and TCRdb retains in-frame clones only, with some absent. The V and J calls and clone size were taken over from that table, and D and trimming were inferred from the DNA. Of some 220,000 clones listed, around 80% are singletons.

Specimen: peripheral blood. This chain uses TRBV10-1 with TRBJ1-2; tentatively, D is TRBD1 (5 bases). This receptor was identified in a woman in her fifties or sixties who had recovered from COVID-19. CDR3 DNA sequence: TGCGCCAGCACAGGGTATGGCTACACCTTC. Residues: CASTGYGYTF.